The rows below give T cell receptor beta chains drawn from one sample of a study of CD8 T cells in Susac syndrome. TCRdb analysed the immunoSEQ multiplex PCR reads with MiXCR anew, one entry per CDR3 protein. The sample carries 400,000 to 550,000 distinct CDR3 sequences, around 85% recorded once. Material: CD8+ T cells from PBMCs. The receptors stem from a human donor with multiple sclerosis. CDR3s include the opening cysteine and the closing phenylalanine or tryptophan. The order of the fields is D gene, CDR3 length, V gene, J gene, CDR3 protein, CDR3 DNA. The D gene is left open where the match is weak.

D: -
length: 13
V: TRBV29-1
J: TRBJ2-2
CDR3: CSVELANTGELFF
DNA: TGCAGCGTTGAGCTAGCGAACACCGGGGAGCTGTTTTTT

D: -
length: 14
V: TRBV5-1
J: TRBJ1-1
CDR3: CASSFSSGDTEAFF
DNA: TGCGCCAGCAGCTTCAGTAGCGGGGACACTGAAGCTTTCTTT

D: TRBD2
length: 15
V: TRBV11-3
J: TRBJ2-7
CDR3: CASSLESGSSYEQYF
DNA: TGTGCCAGCAGCTTAGAAAGCGGGAGCTCCTACGAGCAGTACTTC

D: TRBD1
length: 16
V: TRBV29-1
J: TRBJ2-2
CDR3: CSVAQPTGQNTGELFF
DNA: TGCAGCGTTGCGCAACCGACAGGGCAGAACACCGGGGAGCTGTTTTTT

D: -
length: 13
V: TRBV12-3/TRBV12-4
J: TRBJ2-1
CDR3: CASSYGTFNEQFF
DNA: TGTGCCAGCAGTTACGGGACTTTCAATGAGCAGTTCTTC

D: TRBD1
length: 18
V: TRBV12-3/TRBV12-4
J: TRBJ2-2
CDR3: CASTRDRGPDANTGELFF
DNA: TGTGCCAGCACCCGGGACAGGGGGCCCGACGCGAACACCGGGGAGCTGTTTTTT

D: -
length: 19
V: TRBV6-2/TRBV6-3
J: TRBJ2-3
CDR3: CASSYSKEPKEFHTDTQYF
DNA: TGTGCCAGCAGTTACTCGAAGGAACCTAAGGAGTTCCACACAGATACGCAGTATTTT

D: -
length: 15
V: TRBV6-6
J: TRBJ1-1
CDR3: CASSYGDGGDTEAFF
DNA: TGTGCCAGCAGTTACGGGGACGGTGGGGACACTGAAGCTTTCTTT

D: TRBD1
length: 15
V: TRBV15
J: TRBJ1-1
CDR3: CATSEDRARPPEAFF
DNA: TGTGCCACCAGCGAGGACAGGGCCAGACCTCCTGAAGCTTTTTTT

D: -
length: 17
V: TRBV5-1
J: TRBJ2-6
CDR3: CASSLGDEGYGANVLTF
DNA: TGCGCCAGCAGCTTGGGAGATGAGGGTTATGGGGCCAACGTCCTGACTTTC

D: -
length: 15
V: TRBV4-1
J: TRBJ1-6
CDR3: CASSQDAGAGTPLHF
DNA: TGCGCCAGCAGCCAAGACGCAGGGGCTGGAACACCCCTCCACTTT

D: -
length: 11
V: TRBV6-5
J: TRBJ2-5
CDR3: CASLKGETQYF
DNA: TGTGCCAGTCTTAAGGGGGAGACCCAGTACTTC